This entry lists 19 T cell receptor beta chains sequenced from one sample in a study of blood T cell repertoires in COVID-19 (dated by TCRdb to 2019 to 2021). The library relied on the immunoSEQ multiplex PCR assay. The source is immuneACCESS, and TCRdb retained only in-frame sequences with V and J called. Part of the clones is not carried over; for the studies checked, unresolved V genes explain less than half of this, and the remainder is unexplained. This sample lists roughly 60,000 clones; around four fifths were detected once. The ten largest account for about a tenth of the sample. The sample comprised peripheral blood. The receptors come from a man under 40 with COVID-19, enrolled during active disease.

The chain couples TRBV9 to TRBJ2-1; 10 positions agree with TRBD2. Trimming at V came to 0 bases and at J to 4 bases, leaving 7 bases not matched to a gene. CDR1 and CDR2 (germline): SGDLS, YYNGEE. The CDR3 sequence is 17 residues long. The CDR3 here is CASSVGGAGGPYNEQFF. The CDR3 nucleotides read TGTGCCAGCAGCGTAGGTGGAGCGGGAGGGCCGTACAATGAGCAGTTCTTC.

The rearrangement links TRBV11-2 to TRBJ2-2; TRBD1 agrees at 9 bases. CDR3 length: 16 residues. Trimming cost V 5 bases and J 1 base; bases outside gene matches: 5. The V gene's germline CDR1 is SGHAT and CDR2 FQNNGV. In nucleotides, the CDR3 is TGTGCCAGCAGCGGCCGGGGACAGGGGAACACCGGGGAGCTGTTTTTT. This encodes CASSGRGQGNTGELFF.

This clone occurred a few times. The chain carries TRBV28 and TRBJ2-7; D possibly corresponds to TRBD2 (5 bases). The length of the CDR3 is 16 residues. Trimming took off 6 bases at V and 0 bases at J, with 18 bases between the two ends. Germline V gene sequence: CDR1 MDHEN, CDR2 SYDVKM. In DNA, the CDR3 is TGTGCCAGCAGAGCCGAAGAGGGCTCCCCCTCCTACGAGCAGTACTTC. Translating gives CASRAEEGSPSYEQYF.

The CDR3 is CATSNRYTGELFF. DNA for the CDR3: TGTGCCACCAGTAACAGGTACACCGGGGAGCTGTTTTTT. This sequence joins TRBV24-1 and TRBJ2-2; TRBD1 is a possible D gene (5 bases). The V gene's germline CDR1 is KGHDR and CDR2 SFDVKD. This CDR3 is 13 amino acids long. V was trimmed by 6 bases and J by 3 bases, leaving 7 bases between them.

The CDR3 DNA is TGTGCCAGCGGGACTAGCGGGAGTCCATACGAGCAGTACTTC. It yields the protein CASGTSGSPYEQYF. V usage is TRBV6-5 and J usage is TRBJ2-7; TRBD2 matches 14 bases. CDR3 length: 14 amino acids. The ends lost 8 bases at V and 4 bases at J; junction bases unmatched: 4. The germline V gene has CDR1 MNHEY and CDR2 SVGAGI.

This rearrangement joins TRBV7-2 to TRBJ1-3; no reliable D call. V was clipped by 5 bases and J by 0 bases, with 11 bases between them. The length of the CDR3 is 15 residues. Germline assignment: CDR1 SGHTA and CDR2 FQGNSA. CDR3 amino acids: CASSPSVNSGNTIYF. CDR3 nucleotides: TGTGCCAGCAGCCCTTCCGTAAACTCTGGAAACACCATATATTTT.

The rearrangement joins TRBV2 to TRBJ1-1, with TRBD1 matching over 7 bases. CDR3 length: 15 residues. Germline V gene lookup returns CDR1 SNHLY and CDR2 FYNNEI. J lost 4 bases, V lost 2 bases, and 7 bases had no gene match. The CDR3 coding sequence is TGTGCCAGCAGTGAAAGGGGGCTGAGGGGCACTGAAGCTTTCTTT. Translation gives CASSERGLRGTEAFF. The variable domain in full, completed from reference TRBV2 and TRBJ1-1, reads EPEVTQTPSHQVTQMGQEVILRCVPISNHLYFYWYRQILGQKVEFLVSFYNNEISEKSEIFDDQFSVERPDGSNFTLKIRSTKLEDSAMYFCASSERGLRGTEAFFGQGTRLTVV.

The table lists this clone with a few counts. The rearrangement uses TRBV6-5 and TRBJ1-1, with D possibly TRBD1 on 5 matching bases. The ends were cut back, 7 bases at V and 0 bases at J, with 9 bases in the middle. CDR3 length: 13 amino acids. Germline assignment: CDR1 MNHEY and CDR2 SVGAGI. CDR3 nucleotides: TGTGCCAGCACGCCGGGGGTGAACACTGAAGCTTTCTTT. The encoded protein is CASTPGVNTEAFF.

CDR3 DNA: TGTGCCAGCAGCCGACCTCCGGGACAGGGCACAGATACGCAGTATTTT. Protein sequence: CASSRPPGQGTDTQYF. This chain joins TRBV6-2 or TRBV6-3 and TRBJ2-3, with 8 nucleotides matching TRBD1. The V gene's germline CDR1 is MNHEY and CDR2 SVGEGT. Unmatched junction bases numbered 9, after V lost 6 bases and J lost 1 base. The CDR3 covers 16 residues.

The rearrangement links TRBV6-5 to TRBJ2-1, with D tentatively TRBD2 (6 bases). V was pared by 0 bases and J by 8 bases, with 17 bases between. This CDR3 contains 16 residues. Germline V CDR1 and CDR2: MNHEY, SVGAGI. CDR3 in DNA: TGTGCCAGCAGTTACTCTACGAGCGGGTCTCGCGATGAGCAGTTCTTC. It specifies CASSYSTSGSRDEQFF.

This clone came up once. V is TRBV11-2 and J is TRBJ2-7; D uncertain. The CDR3 loop spans 14 amino acids. Between the trimmed V and J ends, which lost 1 base and 3 bases, there was a span of 10 bases. Germline lookup yields CDR1 SGHAT and CDR2 FQNNGV. The CDR3 loop is CASSLVGPNYEQYF. The CDR3 DNA reads as TGTGCCAGCAGCTTAGTTGGGCCTAACTACGAGCAGTACTTC.

Only a few counts were recorded for this clone. The J gene is TRBJ1-5, the V gene TRBV28; weak D call: TRBD1 (5 bases). The germline V and J ends were trimmed by 0 bases and 0 bases, with 12 bases remaining between them. The CDR3 consists of 17 residues. The germline V gene has CDR1 MDHEN and CDR2 SYDVKM. The DNA for the CDR3 is TGTGCCAGCAGTTTATGGGAGACAGTGTATAGCAATCAGCCCCAGCATTTT. It specifies CASSLWETVYSNQPQHF.

The J gene is TRBJ2-5, the V gene TRBV28; 7 positions agree with TRBD1. The length of the CDR3 is 14 residues. Losses at the gene ends were 4 bases for V and 4 bases for J; bases not matched to a gene: 6. CDR1 is MDHEN, CDR2 SYDVKM, per germline. The CDR3 nucleotides read TGTGCCAGCAGTTCCCTTCGACAGGGAGAGACCCAGTACTTC. Amino acids: CASSSLRQGETQYF. Based on the CDR3 plus reference TRBV28 and TRBJ2-5, the full variable domain is DVKVTQSSRYLVKRTGEKVFLECVQDMDHENMFWYRQDPGLGLRLIYFSYDVKMKEKGDIPEGYSVSREKKERFSLILESASTNQTSMYLCASSSLRQGETQYFGPGTRLLVL.

This sequence joins TRBV11-2 and TRBJ1-1; no reliable D call. The CDR3 totals 14 residues. Germline CDR1 reads SGHAT; CDR2 reads FQNNGV. The V gene lost 1 base and the J gene lost 4 bases, with 10 bases spanning the gap. CDR3 in DNA: TGTGCCAGCAGCTTAGGACGGGGAGGCACTGAAGCTTTCTTT. Its protein product is CASSLGRGGTEAFF.

The V call is TRBV27, the J call TRBJ2-7; D is uncertain. Trimming left V 0 bases short and J 0 bases short, with 12 bases between. There are 16 residues in the CDR3. Germline V gene data show CDR1 as MNHEY and CDR2 as SMNVEV (reference sequence). The CDR3 DNA follows: TGTGCCAGCAGTTTATCCCCGCAGCCTAGCTCCTACGAGCAGTACTTC. This encodes CASSLSPQPSSYEQYF.

This chain joins TRBV4-2 and TRBJ2-2, with D tentatively TRBD1 (6 bases). The length of the CDR3 is 15 residues. From germline, CDR1 is LGHNA and CDR2 YNFKEQ. Trimming stripped 6 bases from V and 1 base from J, with 12 bases between. The chain's CDR3 is CASRTGTLNTGELFF. In DNA form, the CDR3 reads TGTGCCAGCAGGACCGGGACACTGAACACCGGGGAGCTGTTTTTT.

This chain uses TRBV5-6 with TRBJ2-2; no definite D call. The CDR3 covers 12 residues. Trimming took 4 bases from V and 8 from J, leaving 9 bases between them. The germline CDR1 and CDR2 sequences are SGHDT and YYEEEE. CDR3 protein: CASSPDLGELFF. For the CDR3, the DNA is TGTGCCAGCAGCCCAGATTTAGGGGAGCTGTTTTTT.

The rearrangement links TRBV6-6 to TRBJ1-1, with no clear D. Germline CDR1 MNHNY, CDR2 SVGAGI (reference sequence). V shed 2 bases and J shed 0 bases, with 7 bases lying between them. The CDR3 extends over 14 amino acids. The CDR3, as DNA: TGTGCCAGCAGTTACGGTCGGTTGAACACTGAAGCTTTCTTT. Protein sequence: CASSYGRLNTEAFF.

This clone was counted only a few times. This chain's CDR3 is CASSESLDRVNQPQHF. The CDR3, as DNA: TGTGCCAGCAGCGAAAGTCTCGACAGGGTGAATCAGCCCCAGCATTTT. The genes are TRBV5-5 and TRBJ1-5, with 7 bases that match TRBD1. V dropped 4 bases and J dropped 4; count of bases not matched to a gene: 11. This CDR3 is built from 16 residues. Per germline, CDR1 SGHKS and CDR2 YYEKEE (reference sequence).